This entry features one T cell receptor (beta chain) sequence. The record originates from a study of blood T cell repertoires in COVID-19. The wider study: Samples of COVID-19 (acute and convalescent) were obtained from the United States, Italy and Spain.

Original methodology: Using reference gene primer amplification, nucleated cell counts were estimated. Data came from immunoSEQ multiplex PCR; TCRdb stores just in-frame clones and leaves some out. That table furnishes V, J and clone size, whereas the DNA furnished D and trimming. The profile covers approximately 150,000 clones, with roughly 87% appearing a single time and 1.6% taken by the ten largest. CDR3 length: 17 amino acids. The J segment lost 4 bases and the V segment lost 0 bases, leaving 10 bases of the junction unmatched. The germline V gene encodes CDR1 SGHVS and CDR2 FNYEAQ. The chain joins TRBV7-6 to TRBJ2-3; 7 bases align to TRBD2. The specimen sequenced was peripheral blood. This TCR derives from a woman between 45 and 60 years old with acute or convalescent COVID-19. The CDR3 DNA is TGTGCCAGCAGCTTAGCCTCCGGGACTAAACAAGCAGATACGCAGTATTTT. It is translated as CASSLASGTKQADTQYF.